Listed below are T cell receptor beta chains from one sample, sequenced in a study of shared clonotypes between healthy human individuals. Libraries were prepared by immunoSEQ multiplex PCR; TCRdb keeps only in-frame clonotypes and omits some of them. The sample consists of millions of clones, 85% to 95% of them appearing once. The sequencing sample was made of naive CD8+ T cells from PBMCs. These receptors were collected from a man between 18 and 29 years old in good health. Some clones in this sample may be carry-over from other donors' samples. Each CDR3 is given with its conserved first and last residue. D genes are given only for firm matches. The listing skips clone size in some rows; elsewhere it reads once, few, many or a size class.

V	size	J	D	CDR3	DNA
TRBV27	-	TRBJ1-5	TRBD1	CASRSQGANQPQHF	TGTGCCAGCCGGTCTCAGGGGGCGAATCAGCCCCAGCATTTT
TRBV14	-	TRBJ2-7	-	CASSHRGIYEQYF	TGTGCCAGCAGCCACAGGGGAATCTACGAGCAGTACTTC
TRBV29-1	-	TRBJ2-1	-	CSVAGLAYNEQFF	TGCAGCGTTGCCGGCTTAGCCTACAATGAGCAGTTCTTC
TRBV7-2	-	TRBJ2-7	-	CASSYHYEQYF	TGTGCCAGCAGCTATCACTACGAGCAGTACTTC
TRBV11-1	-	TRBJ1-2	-	CASSLSLGEGLGYTF	TGTGCCAGCAGCTTATCTTTGGGGGAAGGCCTTGGCTACACCTTC
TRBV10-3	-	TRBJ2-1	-	CAISGQGSYNEQFF	TGTGCCATCAGTGGTCAGGGATCCTACAATGAGCAGTTCTTC
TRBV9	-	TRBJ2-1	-	CASSPPADEQFF	TGTGCCAGCAGCCCCCCCGCCGATGAGCAGTTCTTC
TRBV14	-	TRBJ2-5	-	CASSQYEGETQYF	TGTGCCAGCAGCCAGTACGAGGGGGAGACCCAGTACTTC
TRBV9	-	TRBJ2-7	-	CASSQSGGQPLHEQYF	TGTGCCAGCAGCCAGAGTGGGGGACAACCCCTCCACGAGCAGTACTTC
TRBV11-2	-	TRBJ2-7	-	CASSLAGLSYEQYF	TGTGCCAGCAGCTTAGCAGGGCTATCCTACGAGCAGTACTTC
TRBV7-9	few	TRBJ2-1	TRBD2	CASRDGRLSYNEQFF	TGTGCCAGCAGGGACGGGAGGCTATCCTACAATGAGCAGTTCTTC
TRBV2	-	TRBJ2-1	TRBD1	CASSGKNRDRVYNEQFF	TGTGCCAGCAGTGGAAAAAACCGGGACAGGGTCTACAATGAGCAGTTCTTC
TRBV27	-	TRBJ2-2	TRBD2	CASRTSGNPGELFF	TGTGCCAGCAGGACTAGCGGGAACCCCGGGGAGCTGTTTTTT
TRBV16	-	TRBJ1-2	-	CASSHQDLPLYGYTF	TGTGCCAGCAGCCATCAGGACCTTCCCCTATATGGCTACACCTTC
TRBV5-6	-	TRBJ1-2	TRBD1	CASSSQDRGGYGYTF	TGTGCCAGCAGCTCACAGGACAGGGGTGGCTATGGCTACACCTTC